This T cell receptor (beta chain) came from a study of blood T cells in healthy people across ages. In germline, CDR1 is SGHDT, CDR2 YYEEEE. The V gene lost 2 bases and the J gene lost 1 base, with 10 bases spanning the gap. This CDR3 has 15 residues. Primers used in a second PCR of about 6 to 11 cycles were a sample-barcoded 5' primer and a J-beta primer mix. TCRdb analysed the 5' RACE reads with MiXCR anew, one entry per CDR3 protein. The sample carries around 1,100,000 distinct CDR3 sequences, roughly two fifths recorded once. Peripheral blood from each donor was collected in a volume of approximately 9.5 milliliters.

The sequencing sample was made of blood. The receptor was isolated from a man aged 18 to 35 in good health. This chain connects TRBV5-6 to TRBJ1-5; no reliable D call. CDR3 loop: CASSFGRPSNQPQHF. For the CDR3, the DNA is TGTGCCAGCAGCTTCGGACGGCCGAGCAATCAGCCCCAGCATTTT.